This T cell receptor (beta chain) was recorded in a study of blood T cell repertoires in COVID-19 (dated by TCRdb to 2020 to 2022). For the study in its entirety: Samples covering the acute and convalescent phases of COVID-19 were provided by collaborators in the United States, Italy and Spain. The prospective study material was composed of cDNA or gDNA derived from T cells, B-cell-depleted T cells, or PBMCs. Deeply sampled blood TCRbeta repertoires from subjects exposed to, actively infected with, or recovered from COVID-19 were included in the dataset. The repertoires were made available in a free public database intended to serve as a resource for research on the immune response to SARS-CoV-2. Samples were obtained from the ongoing ImmuneRACE study (first 160 participants) and from about 1,300 subjects provided by 6 global collaborators. A de-identified subject ID, COVID-19 status, age in years and sex were almost always included in the sample metadata. Where available, HLA class I and class II types were obtained from metadata supplied by the sample provider rather than from assay-based typing. The study at large found these results: Clinical and demographic metadata were provided uncurated, with the amount varying by source and participant.

Remarks on this clone: What antigen it recognizes has not been identified. Per-base qualities were not stored, and no clone one base away is much larger.

Germline trimming: 4 bases from V, 3 bases from J; junction bases outside gene matches: 8. The germline V gene gives CDR1 as SGHRS and CDR2 as YFSETQ. Inclusive of the bounding cysteine and phenylalanine, the CDR3 is 16 residues long. The read is trimmed to its CDR3 DNA, 48 bases read in frame from base 1. Each collaborating institution followed its own protocols to collect whole blood in K2EDTA tubes. For TCRbeta analysis, collaborators shipped samples as frozen whole blood, isolated PBMCs, or DNA extracted from either of those sample types. TCRbeta CDR3 regions were amplified from genomic DNA using the immunoSEQ Assay, a bias-controlled multiplex PCR. Regarding the original processing steps: The number of nucleated cells in each sample was estimated by amplification of reference gene primers within the assay. Sequence reads were collapsed and filtered to measure the absolute abundance of every unique TCRbeta CDR3 rearrangement. For each sample, productive Simpson clonality was calculated as the square root of Simpson's diversity index across productive rearrangements. TCRdb limited this immuneACCESS table to in-frame rearrangements with V and J called. A share of clones is missing; checked studies link under half to unresolved V genes, and the rest is unexplained. V and J calls and clone size come straight from that table; D and trimming were deduced from the DNA. The sample profile shows 250,000 to 300,000 clones; approximately 80% of them were found once. The ten largest clones represent over 2.5% of the sample.

The receptor's source is a woman aged 55-69 years with active or convalescent COVID-19. Material for sequencing was peripheral blood. The chain links TRBV5-1 with TRBJ1-2; 11 central nucleotides agree with TRBD1. The DNA sequence reads TGCGCCAGCAGCGGCCAGGGACAGGGGGGTGACTATGGCTACACCTTC. Translated, this gives CASSGQGQGGDYGYTF.